The clone carrying this T cell receptor (beta chain) appeared a single time. What it binds is unknown. The method was immunoSEQ multiplex PCR; TCRdb's version includes in-frame clones alone and lacks a portion of them. The sample holds approximately 70,000 clones, roughly 90% seen once. This entry belongs to a study of OX40 agonist ivuxolimab in advanced cancers. The overall study: Ivuxolimab, an agonist antibody against OX40 (CD134), was given to patients.

Overall study results and limits: Blood T cells, both CD4+ and CD8+, expanded clonally by week 6 at 0.1 to 3.0 mg/kg. Averaging showed that CD8+ T cells had more expanded clones than CD4+ did.

The investigators sampled blood at baseline, at cycle 4 day 1, and at cycle 7 day 1. V lost 5 bases, J lost 1 base, and 8 bases lay in between. In germline, CDR1 is SGHTA, CDR2 FQGTGA. CDR3 length equals 13 residues. The clonotype was recovered from an adult with an advanced solid tumor such as melanoma, head and neck, liver or kidney cancer. The chain joins TRBV7-3 to TRBJ2-5, with D unclear. The input for sequencing was CD4+ or CD8+ T cells sorted from blood, taken in a trial of the OX40 agonist ivuxolimab. Written as DNA, the CDR3 is TGTGCCAGCAGCCCCGGCCCCCAAGAGACCCAGTACTTC. It is translated as CASSPGPQETQYF.